What follows describes a single T cell receptor beta chain. The entry originates in a study of blood T cell repertoires in COVID-19. In the study overall: Sites across the United States, Italy and Spain contributed samples from acute and convalescent COVID-19. T cells, B-cell-depleted T cells, or PBMCs supplied cDNA or gDNA.

The germline CDR1 and CDR2 sequences are LNHDA and SQIVND (reference sequence). The ends lost 8 bases at V and 4 bases at J; junction bases unmatched: 3. The CDR3 contains 13 residues. TCRdb keeps only in-frame clones here, not all; method: immunoSEQ multiplex PCR. The profile shows roughly 99,000 clones, 84% of them singletons. The chain recombines TRBV19 with TRBJ2-4; 9 bases line up with TRBD2. The material sequenced was peripheral blood. This receptor was taken from a human donor in a cohort sampled during active COVID-19. CDR3 sequence reads: CASGGRGKNIQYF. CDR3 DNA sequence: TGTGCCAGTGGCGGGAGGGGGAAAAACATTCAGTACTTC.